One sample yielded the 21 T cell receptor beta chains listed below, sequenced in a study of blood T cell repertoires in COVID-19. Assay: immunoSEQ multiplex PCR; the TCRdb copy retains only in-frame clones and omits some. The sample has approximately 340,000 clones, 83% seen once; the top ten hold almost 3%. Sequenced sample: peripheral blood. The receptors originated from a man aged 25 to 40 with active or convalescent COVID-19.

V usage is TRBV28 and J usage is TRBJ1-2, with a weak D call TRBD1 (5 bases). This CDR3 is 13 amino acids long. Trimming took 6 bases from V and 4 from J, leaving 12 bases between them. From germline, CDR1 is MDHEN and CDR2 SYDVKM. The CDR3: CASRSDSLYGYTF. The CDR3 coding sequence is TGTGCCAGCAGATCCGACAGCCTCTATGGCTACACCTTC.

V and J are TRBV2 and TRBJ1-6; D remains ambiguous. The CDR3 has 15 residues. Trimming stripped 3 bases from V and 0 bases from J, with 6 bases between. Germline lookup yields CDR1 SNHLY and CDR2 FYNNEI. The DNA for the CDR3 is TGTGCCAGCAGTGACAGTCTCTCCTATAATTCACCCCTCCACTTT. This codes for CASSDSLSYNSPLHF.

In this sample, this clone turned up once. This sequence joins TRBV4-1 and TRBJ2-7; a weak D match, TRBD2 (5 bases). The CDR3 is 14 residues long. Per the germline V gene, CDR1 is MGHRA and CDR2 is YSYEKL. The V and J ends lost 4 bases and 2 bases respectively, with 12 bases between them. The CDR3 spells CASSLQAETYEQYF. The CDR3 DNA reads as TGCGCCAGCAGCCTCCAAGCGGAAACCTACGAGCAGTACTTC.

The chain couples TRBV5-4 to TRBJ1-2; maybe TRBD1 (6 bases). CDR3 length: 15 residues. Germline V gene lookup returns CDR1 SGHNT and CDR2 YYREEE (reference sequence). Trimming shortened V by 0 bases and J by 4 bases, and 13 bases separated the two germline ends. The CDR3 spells CASSLATRDTYGYTF. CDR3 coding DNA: TGTGCCAGCAGCTTGGCCACCCGGGACACCTATGGCTACACCTTC.

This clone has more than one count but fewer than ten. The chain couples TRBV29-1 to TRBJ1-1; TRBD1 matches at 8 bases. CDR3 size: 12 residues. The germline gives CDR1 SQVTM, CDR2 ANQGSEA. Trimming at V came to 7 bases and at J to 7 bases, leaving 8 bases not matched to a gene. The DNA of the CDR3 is TGCAGCGGTGGTCAGGGGGCGGATGAAGCTTTCTTT. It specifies CSGGQGADEAFF.

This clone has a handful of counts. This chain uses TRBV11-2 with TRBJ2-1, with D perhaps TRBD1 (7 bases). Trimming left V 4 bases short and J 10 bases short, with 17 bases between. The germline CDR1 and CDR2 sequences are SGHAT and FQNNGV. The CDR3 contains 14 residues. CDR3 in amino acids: CASSSQGVAVEQFF. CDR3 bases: TGTGCCAGCAGCTCCCAGGGGGTAGCGGTAGAGCAGTTCTTC.

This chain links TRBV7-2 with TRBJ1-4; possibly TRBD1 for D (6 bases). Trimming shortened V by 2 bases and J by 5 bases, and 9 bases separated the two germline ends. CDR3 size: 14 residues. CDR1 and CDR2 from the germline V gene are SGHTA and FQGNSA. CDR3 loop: CASSLNRANEKLFF. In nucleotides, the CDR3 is TGTGCCAGCAGCTTAAACAGGGCAAATGAAAAACTGTTTTTT.

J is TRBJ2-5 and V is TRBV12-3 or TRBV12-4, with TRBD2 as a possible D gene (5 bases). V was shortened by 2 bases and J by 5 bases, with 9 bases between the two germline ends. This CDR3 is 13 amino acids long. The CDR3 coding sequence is TGTGCCAGCAGTTTACGGGGATCGGAGACCCAGTACTTC. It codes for CASSLRGSETQYF.

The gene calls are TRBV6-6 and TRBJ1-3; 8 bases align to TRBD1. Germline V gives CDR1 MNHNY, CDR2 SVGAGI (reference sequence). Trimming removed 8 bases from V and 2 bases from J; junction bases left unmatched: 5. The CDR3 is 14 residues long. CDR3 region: CASQGANTGNTIYF. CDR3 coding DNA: TGTGCCAGCCAGGGGGCGAACACTGGAAACACCATATATTTT.

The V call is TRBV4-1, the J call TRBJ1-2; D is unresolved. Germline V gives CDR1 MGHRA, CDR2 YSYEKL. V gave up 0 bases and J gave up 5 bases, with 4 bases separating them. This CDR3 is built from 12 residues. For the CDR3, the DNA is TGCGCCAGCAGCCAAGACCTTTATGGCTACACCTTC. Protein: CASSQDLYGYTF.

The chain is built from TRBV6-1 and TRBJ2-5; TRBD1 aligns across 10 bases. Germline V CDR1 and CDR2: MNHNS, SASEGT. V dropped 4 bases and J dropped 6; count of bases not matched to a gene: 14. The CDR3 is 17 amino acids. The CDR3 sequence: CASSGELRDRGLKTQYF. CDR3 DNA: TGTGCCAGCAGTGGGGAACTCCGGGACAGGGGATTGAAGACCCAGTACTTC.

The CDR3 DNA reads as TGTGCCAGCAGTTCGACAGGGGCGGCAGCCAAAAACATTCAGTACTTC. Translated: CASSSTGAAAKNIQYF. The V and J genes are TRBV28 and TRBJ2-4, with TRBD1 matching 8 bases. Trimming cost V 4 bases and J 0 bases; bases outside gene matches: 5. The CDR3 covers 16 residues. Per the germline V gene, CDR1 is MDHEN and CDR2 is SYDVKM.

CDR3 protein: CASSYSGRASGASPYF. As DNA, the CDR3 is TGTGCCAGCAGTTACTCGGGTAGGGCTAGCGGGGCATCCCCGTACTTC. The V and J genes are TRBV6-6 and TRBJ2-7, with 9 bases matching TRBD2. V dropped 0 bases and J dropped 12; count of bases not matched to a gene: 15. The CDR3 is 16 amino acids. Germline assignment: CDR1 MNHNY and CDR2 SVGAGI (reference sequence).

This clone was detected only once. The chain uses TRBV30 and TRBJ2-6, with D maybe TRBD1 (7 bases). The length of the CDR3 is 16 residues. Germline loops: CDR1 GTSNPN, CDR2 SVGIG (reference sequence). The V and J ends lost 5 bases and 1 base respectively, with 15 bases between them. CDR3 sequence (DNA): TGTGCCTGGGGAGGGGGCACACCGTCTGGGGCCAACGTCCTGACTTTC. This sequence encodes CAWGGGTPSGANVLTF.

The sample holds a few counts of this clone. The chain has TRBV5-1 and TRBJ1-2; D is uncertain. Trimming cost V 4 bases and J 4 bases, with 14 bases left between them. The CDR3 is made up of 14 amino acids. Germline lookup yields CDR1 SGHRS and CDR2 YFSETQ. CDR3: CASSMDRYIYGYTF. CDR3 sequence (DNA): TGCGCCAGCAGCATGGACCGTTACATCTATGGCTACACCTTC.

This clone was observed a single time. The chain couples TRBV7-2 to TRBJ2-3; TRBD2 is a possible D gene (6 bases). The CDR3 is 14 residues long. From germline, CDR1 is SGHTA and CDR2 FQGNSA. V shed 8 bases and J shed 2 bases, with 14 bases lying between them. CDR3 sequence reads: CASQVRGSTDTQYF. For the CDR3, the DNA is TGTGCCAGCCAGGTGCGGGGATCCACAGATACGCAGTATTTT. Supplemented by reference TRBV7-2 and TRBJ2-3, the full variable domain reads GAGVSQSPSNKVTEKGKDVELRCDPISGHTALYWYRQSLGQGLEFLIYFQGNSAPDKSGLPSDRFSAERTGGSVSTLTIQRTQQEDSAVYLCASQVRGSTDTQYFGPGTRLTVL.

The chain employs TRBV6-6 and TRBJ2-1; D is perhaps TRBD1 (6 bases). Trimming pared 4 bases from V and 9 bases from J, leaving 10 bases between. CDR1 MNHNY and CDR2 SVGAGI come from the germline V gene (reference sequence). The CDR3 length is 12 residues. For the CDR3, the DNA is TGTGCCAGCAGTTTCTCAGGGGCTGAGCAGTTCTTC. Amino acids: CASSFSGAEQFF.

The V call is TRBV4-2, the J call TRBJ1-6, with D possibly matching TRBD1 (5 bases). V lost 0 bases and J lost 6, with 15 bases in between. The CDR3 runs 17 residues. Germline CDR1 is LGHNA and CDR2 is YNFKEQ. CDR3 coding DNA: TGTGCCAGCAGCCAAGATCCGTCAGGGTTCGGTAATTCACCCCTCCACTTT. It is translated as CASSQDPSGFGNSPLHF.

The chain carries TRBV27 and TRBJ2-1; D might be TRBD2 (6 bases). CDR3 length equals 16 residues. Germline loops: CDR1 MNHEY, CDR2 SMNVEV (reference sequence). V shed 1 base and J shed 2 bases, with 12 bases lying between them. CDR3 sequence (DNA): TGTGCCAGCAGTTTATGGGCGGGACTTCCCTACAATGAGCAGTTCTTC. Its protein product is CASSLWAGLPYNEQFF.

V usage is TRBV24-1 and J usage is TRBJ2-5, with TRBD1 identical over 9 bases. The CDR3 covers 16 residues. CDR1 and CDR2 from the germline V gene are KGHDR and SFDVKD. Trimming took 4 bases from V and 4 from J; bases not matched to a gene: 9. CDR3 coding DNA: TGTGCCACCAGTGACTCACCCCTGGACAGGGGAGAGACCCAGTACTTC. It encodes CATSDSPLDRGETQYF.

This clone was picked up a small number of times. The DNA of the CDR3 is TGTGCCAGCAGGCCTGACAGGGCCTACGAGCAGTACTTC. Protein product: CASRPDRAYEQYF. The J gene is TRBJ2-7, the V gene TRBV6-5; 7 positions match TRBD1. Trimming removed 6 bases from V and 2 bases from J; junction bases left unmatched: 4. The CDR3 extends over 13 amino acids. CDR1 is MNHEY, CDR2 SVGAGI, per germline.